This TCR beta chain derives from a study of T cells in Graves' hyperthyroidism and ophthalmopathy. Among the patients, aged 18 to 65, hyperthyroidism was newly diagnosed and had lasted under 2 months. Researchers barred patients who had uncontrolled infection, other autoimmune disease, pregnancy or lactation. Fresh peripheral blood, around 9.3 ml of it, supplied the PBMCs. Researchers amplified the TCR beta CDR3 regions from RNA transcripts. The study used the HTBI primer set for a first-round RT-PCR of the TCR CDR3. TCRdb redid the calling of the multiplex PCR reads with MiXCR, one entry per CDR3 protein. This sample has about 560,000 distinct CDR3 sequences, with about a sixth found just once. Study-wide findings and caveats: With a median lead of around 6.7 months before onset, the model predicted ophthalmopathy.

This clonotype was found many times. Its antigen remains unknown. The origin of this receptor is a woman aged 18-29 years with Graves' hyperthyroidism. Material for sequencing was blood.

The CDR3 region has the DNA TGTGCCAGCAGTTTCCTCCCGGGGGGCAATTTCGGGCAAGAGACCCAGTACTTC. It codes for CASSFLPGGNFGQETQYF. The V call is TRBV28, the J call TRBJ2-5; D perhaps matches TRBD2 (7 bases). The germline CDR1 and CDR2 sequences are MDHEN and SYDVKM. This CDR3 is 18 amino acids long. The V end lost 3 bases, the J end lost 2 bases, and 22 bases lay between the germline ends.